Following are 8 T cell receptor beta chains from one sample sequenced in a study of T cell changes during pregnancy in multiple sclerosis. Produced via immunoSEQ multiplex PCR; TCRdb's table is partial and in-frame only. The sample holds around 30,000 clones; about 93% are singletons and the top ten take roughly 0.42%. This sample comprised CD4+ T cells from peripheral blood mononuclear cells, obtained after pregnancy. Receptor source: a female donor with multiple sclerosis, enrolled in a pregnancy study.

The chain joins TRBV19 to TRBJ2-7, with 9 nucleotides matching TRBD1. J was trimmed by 2 bases and V by 6 bases; bases with no gene match: 5. Per the germline V gene, CDR1 is LNHDA and CDR2 is SQIVND (reference sequence). The CDR3 length is 14 residues. The CDR3 DNA reads TGTGCCAGTAGAACAGGGGGCCAAGCCTACGAGCAGTACTTC. This encodes CASRTGGQAYEQYF.

Here the CDR3 DNA reads TGTGCCAGCAGCTCCGGACTCCTGATAGTAAACCAAGAGACCCAGTACTTC. Protein product: CASSSGLLIVNQETQYF. V and J are TRBV7-9 and TRBJ2-5; perhaps TRBD2 as D (5 bases). V was clipped by 4 bases and J by 0 bases, with 18 bases between them. Per germline, CDR1 SEHNR and CDR2 FQNEAQ (reference sequence). The CDR3 totals 17 residues.

The chain joins TRBV14 to TRBJ2-1, with D perhaps TRBD2 (5 bases). Germline values: CDR1 SGHDN, CDR2 FVKESK. The V gene lost 4 bases and the J gene lost 3 bases, with 13 bases spanning the gap. The CDR3 contains 15 residues. CDR3 DNA sequence: TGTGCCAGCAGCCTACTAGGATCAAACTACAATGAGCAGTTCTTC. This translates into CASSLLGSNYNEQFF. Variable domain in full (rest from reference TRBV14 and TRBJ2-1): EAGVTQFPSHSVIEKGQTVTLRCDPISGHDNLYWYRRVMGKEIKFLLHFVKESKQDESGMPNNRFLAERTGGTYSTLKVQPAELEDSGVYFCASSLLGSNYNEQFFGPGTRLTVL.

The chain links TRBV11-2 to TRBJ2-7; no reliable D call. The V end lost 0 bases, the J end lost 0 bases, and 6 bases lay between the germline ends. In germline, CDR1 is SGHAT, CDR2 FQNNGV. This CDR3 comprises 14 residues. CDR3 in DNA: TGTGCCAGCAGCTTAGATACTTTCTCCTACGAGCAGTACTTC. Its protein product is CASSLDTFSYEQYF.

V gene TRBV18 combines with J gene TRBJ1-5, with D possibly matching TRBD1 (6 bases). CDR1 and CDR2 (germline): KGHSH, LQKENI. The CDR3 runs to 15 residues. V lost 3 bases and J lost 0, with 9 bases in between. The CDR3 sequence: CASSPGTNSNQPQHF. The CDR3 DNA follows: TGTGCCAGCTCACCCGGGACAAATAGCAATCAGCCCCAGCATTTT.

This clone was seen only once. The V gene is TRBV5-5, the J gene TRBJ1-5; TRBD1 matches 7 bases. The trim removed 0 bases at V and 8 bases at J, leaving 5 bases unmatched. Germline assignment: CDR1 SGHKS and CDR2 YYEKEE (reference sequence). The CDR3 loop spans 14 amino acids. DNA for the CDR3: TGTGCCAGCAGCTTGGGACAGGGCGGAGAGCCCCAGCATTTT. Translating gives CASSLGQGGEPQHF.

This chain links TRBV18 with TRBJ2-7; D gene ambiguous. Germline V CDR1 and CDR2: KGHSH, LQKENI. The CDR3 consists of 12 residues. The V end lost 2 bases, the J end lost 3 bases, and 5 bases lay between the germline ends. CDR3 residues: CASSPDIYEQYF. The CDR3 DNA reads TGTGCCAGCTCACCAGACATCTACGAGCAGTACTTC.

The chain links TRBV13 to TRBJ1-2, with 9 bases lining up with TRBD1. Germline V gene lookup returns CDR1 PRHDT and CDR2 FYEKMQ (reference sequence). Trimming cost V 5 bases and J 6 bases; bases outside gene matches: 4. This CDR3 is built from 13 residues. CDR3 sequence (DNA): TGTGCCAGCAGCACACAGGGGGCCGATGGCTACACCTTC. This gives the protein CASSTQGADGYTF.